Below are 23 T cell receptor beta chains sequenced from a single sample in a study of blood T cell repertoires in COVID-19. Data came from immunoSEQ multiplex PCR; TCRdb stores just in-frame clones and leaves some out. This sample carries approximately 93,000 clones, around 90% of them seen once, and the ten largest clones take 2.1%. Sequencing was done on a sample of peripheral blood. All receptors come from a man in his forties or fifties with COVID-19, enrolled during active disease.

This sequence joins TRBV7-9 and TRBJ1-4; 12 nucleotides align to TRBD1. This CDR3 comprises 15 residues. With V trimmed by 6 bases and J by 7 bases, 6 bases remained unmatched. In germline, CDR1 is SEHNR, CDR2 FQNEAQ (reference sequence). The CDR3 DNA reads TGTGCCAGCAGATCGGGACAGGGGGCTTTTGAAAAACTGTTTTTT. Translated: CASRSGQGAFEKLFF.

The J gene is TRBJ1-1, the V gene TRBV3-1 (or the pseudogene TRBV3-2), with D perhaps TRBD1 (6 bases). Trimming removed 1 base from V and 7 bases from J, with 13 bases in between. In germline, CDR1 is LGHDT, CDR2 YNNKEL (reference sequence). The length of the CDR3 is 14 residues. CDR3 DNA: TGTGCCAGCAGCCAAGGTTCCCCAGGGGTTGAAGCTTTCTTT. Translated: CASSQGSPGVEAFF.

The chain is built from TRBV6-2 or TRBV6-3 and TRBJ1-5; D remains ambiguous. The germline V gene has CDR1 MNHEY and CDR2 SVGEGT. V was trimmed by 6 bases and J by 3 bases, leaving 12 bases between them. The CDR3 consists of 14 residues. CDR3 sequence: CASSSQHNNQPQHF. The CDR3 DNA is TGTGCCAGCAGCTCCCAACATAACAATCAGCCCCAGCATTTT.

For the CDR3, the DNA is TGTGCCAGCAGCTTATCCTCGGGGACACGTAATTCACCCCTCCACTTT. This translates into CASSLSSGTRNSPLHF. The chain carries TRBV7-2 and TRBJ1-6; maybe TRBD1 (6 bases). The CDR3 contains 16 residues. Germline CDR1 and CDR2: SGHTA and FQGNSA. Trimming pared 2 bases from V and 6 bases from J, leaving 14 bases between.

The chain joins TRBV6-5 to TRBJ1-1; 7 nucleotides align to TRBD1. The CDR3 contains 12 residues. Trimming removed 2 bases from V and 8 bases from J; junction bases left unmatched: 2. Per germline, CDR1 MNHEY and CDR2 SVGAGI. The CDR3 is CASSYRTGEAFF. CDR3 DNA sequence: TGTGCCAGCAGTTACAGGACAGGCGAAGCTTTCTTT.

This clone was recorded many times. CDR3 protein: CASSRQGQGLTYGYTF. CDR3 sequence (DNA): TGTGCCAGCAGCCGTCAAGGACAGGGCCTTACCTATGGCTACACCTTC. The chain recombines TRBV7-2 with TRBJ1-2, with TRBD1 matching over 8 bases. V was clipped by 5 bases and J by 4 bases; unmatched bases: 12. CDR1 is SGHTA and CDR2 is FQGNSA in the germline V gene. The CDR3 is 16 amino acids.

This rearrangement joins TRBV6-4 to TRBJ2-2, with D perhaps matching TRBD1 (5 bases). The V end was cut by 6 bases, the J end by 6 bases, with 11 bases between. CDR1 MRHNA and CDR2 SNTAGT come from the germline V gene. The CDR3 consists of 13 residues. CDR3 bases: TGTGCCAGCAGCGAGTCCAGGGCCGGGGAGCTGTTTTTT. This sequence encodes CASSESRAGELFF.

This chain links TRBV5-1 with TRBJ1-4; no clear D. CDR1 SGHRS and CDR2 YFSETQ come from the germline V gene. Trimming took 6 bases from V and 8 from J, leaving 11 bases between them. CDR3 length: 12 residues. CDR3 region: CASTTTGEKLFF. DNA of the CDR3: TGCGCCAGCACCACGACCGGGGAAAAACTGTTTTTT.

The gene calls are TRBV24-1 and TRBJ2-3, with TRBD2 identical over 13 bases. V shed 0 bases and J 4 bases; nucleotides not matched to a gene: 9. The CDR3 covers 19 residues. Germline V gives CDR1 KGHDR, CDR2 SFDVKD. In DNA form, the CDR3 reads TGTGCCACCAGTGATTTGGGCCTAACTAGCGGGGGGGGCCCAGATACGCAGTATTTT. As protein: CATSDLGLTSGGGPDTQYF.

Here the CDR3 reads CAISEETGLTREQYF. CDR3 sequence (DNA): TGTGCCATCAGTGAAGAGACAGGCCTGACCCGCGAGCAGTACTTC. The genes are TRBV10-3 and TRBJ2-7, with D perhaps matching TRBD1 (6 bases). Trimming removed 3 bases from V and 6 bases from J, with 18 bases in between. The CDR3 is made up of 15 amino acids. The V gene's germline CDR1 is ENHRY and CDR2 SYGVKD.

In this sample, this clone turned up once. The V and J genes are TRBV6-5 and TRBJ1-5, with TRBD1 matching over 8 bases. This CDR3 is built from 14 residues. Losses at the gene ends were 6 bases for V and 1 base for J; bases not matched to a gene: 2. CDR1 and CDR2 (germline): MNHEY, SVGAGI. CDR3 region: CASRQGVSNQPQHF. The CDR3 coding sequence is TGTGCCAGCAGACAGGGGGTAAGCAATCAGCCCCAGCATTTT.

This chain uses TRBV29-1 with TRBJ1-6; weak D call: TRBD1 (5 bases). The CDR3 totals 14 residues. Trimming stripped 4 bases from V and 9 bases from J, with 16 bases between. Germline V gene data show CDR1 as SQVTM and CDR2 as ANQGSEA. CDR3 nucleotide sequence: TGCAGCGTTGCCGTGGGCCAGGGCGGTTCACCCCTCCACTTT. It translates to CSVAVGQGGSPLHF.

This clone has only one observation. The V gene is TRBV28, the J gene TRBJ1-1; D is possibly TRBD1 (6 bases). V was cut by 4 bases and J by 3 bases, with 12 bases left in between. Germline V CDR1 and CDR2: MDHEN, SYDVKM. CDR3 length: 14 residues. Here the CDR3 reads CASSSFRGHTEAFF. The CDR3 DNA reads TGTGCCAGCAGTTCCTTCAGGGGTCACACTGAAGCTTTCTTT.

The rearrangement uses TRBV10-3 and TRBJ2-1; 11 bases agree with TRBD2. The germline gives CDR1 ENHRY, CDR2 SYGVKD. The CDR3 is 15 amino acids. V trimming: 7 bases; J trimming: 7 bases; junction bases outside the gene matches: 9. CDR3 in DNA: TGTGCCATCAACCCTAGCGGGGGGCCGAGGAATGAGCAGTTCTTC. Translation gives CAINPSGGPRNEQFF.

A single count supports this clone. V and J are TRBV7-2 and TRBJ2-5, with 7 positions matching TRBD1. This CDR3 region has 13 residues. Germline V gene lookup returns CDR1 SGHTA and CDR2 FQGNSA. Trimming at V came to 5 bases and at J to 3 bases, leaving 3 bases not matched to a gene. CDR3 in amino acids: CASSPGTEETQYF. The DNA of the CDR3 is TGTGCCAGCAGCCCAGGGACAGAAGAGACCCAGTACTTC. Variable domain in full (rest from reference TRBV7-2 and TRBJ2-5): GAGVSQSPSNKVTEKGKDVELRCDPISGHTALYWYRQSLGQGLEFLIYFQGNSAPDKSGLPSDRFSAERTGGSVSTLTIQRTQQEDSAVYLCASSPGTEETQYFGPGTRLLVL.

This chain connects TRBV9 to TRBJ2-7, with D possibly matching TRBD1 (6 bases). V lost 4 bases to trimming and J lost 3 bases, with 11 bases between them. The CDR3 extends over 13 amino acids. CDR1 is SGDLS, CDR2 YYNGEE, per germline. The CDR3 bases are TGTGCCAGCAGCACCGAACAGGGCTACGAGCAGTACTTC. Its protein is CASSTEQGYEQYF.

The chain joins TRBV6-5 to TRBJ1-3; D might be TRBD1 (5 bases). Looked up from germline, CDR1 is MNHEY and CDR2 is SVGAGI. The length of the CDR3 is 15 residues. Between the trimmed V and J ends, which lost 4 bases and 0 bases, there was a span of 10 bases. The CDR3 DNA is TGTGCCAGCAGTTCTACAGGTTCCTCTGGAAACACCATATATTTT. It encodes CASSSTGSSGNTIYF.

The chain is built from TRBV18 and TRBJ2-5, with a weak D call TRBD2 (6 bases). This CDR3 is 13 amino acids long. The germline V and J ends were trimmed by 2 bases and 3 bases, with 7 bases remaining between them. CDR1 and CDR2 from the germline V gene are KGHSH and LQKENI. CDR3: CASSPASEETQYF. The DNA for the CDR3 is TGTGCCAGCTCACCAGCTAGCGAAGAGACCCAGTACTTC.

This clone was detected once. The CDR3 DNA is TGCAGCGTTCGTGTTGGGACAGGGAGTTCACCCCTCCACTTT. It translates to CSVRVGTGSSPLHF. V and J are TRBV29-1 and TRBJ1-6; the match to TRBD1 covers 9 bases. CDR3 length equals 14 residues. After removal of 5 bases from V and 9 bases from J, the junction contained 8 bases not matched to a gene. CDR1 and CDR2 from the germline V gene are SQVTM and ANQGSEA. Complete variable domain (other parts from reference TRBV29-1 and TRBJ1-6): SAVISQKPSRDICQRGTSLTIQCQVDSQVTMMFWYRQQPGQSLTLIATANQGSEATYESGFVIDKFPISRPNLTFSTLTVSNMSPEDSSIYLCSVRVGTGSSPLHFGNGTRLTVT.

This clone was detected only a few times. This chain connects TRBV6-2 or TRBV6-3 to TRBJ2-7, with 7 nucleotides matching TRBD1. The CDR3 runs 14 residues. The trim removed 5 bases at V and 6 bases at J, leaving 10 bases unmatched. Germline loops: CDR1 MNHEY, CDR2 SVGEGT. DNA for the CDR3: TGTGCCAGCAGTCCCCTCGACACAGGGGCCGAGCAGTACTTC. Protein sequence: CASSPLDTGAEQYF.

This chain uses TRBV3-1 (or the pseudogene TRBV3-2) with TRBJ1-6; perhaps TRBD1 as D (6 bases). Germline V gene data show CDR1 as LGHDT and CDR2 as YNNKEL (reference sequence). This CDR3 has 14 amino acids. V was trimmed by 1 base and J by 7 bases, leaving 8 bases between them. The DNA for the CDR3 is TGTGCCAGCAGCCAAGGGACAGAAAATTCACCCCTCCACTTT. Encoded protein: CASSQGTENSPLHF.

The rearrangement uses TRBV6-5 and TRBJ1-1; TRBD1 is a possible D gene (5 bases). Looked up from germline, CDR1 is MNHEY and CDR2 is SVGAGI. This CDR3 region has 14 residues. The germline V and J ends were trimmed by 6 bases and 1 base, with 12 bases remaining between them. CDR3 nucleotide sequence: TGTGCCAGCAGGTATACAGGTGGGAACACTGAAGCTTTCTTT. Amino acids: CASRYTGGNTEAFF.

The chain employs TRBV18 and TRBJ1-1; TRBD1 is a possible D gene (6 bases). Deletions cut 3 bases from V and 1 base from J, with 15 bases between. The CDR3 is made up of 16 amino acids. Looked up from germline, CDR1 is KGHSH and CDR2 is LQKENI. CDR3 region: CASSPQVRQENTEAFF. CDR3 DNA sequence: TGTGCCAGCTCACCTCAGGTTAGACAGGAGAACACTGAAGCTTTCTTT.